Included here is one T cell receptor (beta chain) sequence, with context. The target antigen is unknown. The CDR3 runs to 13 residues. CDR1 and CDR2 from the germline V gene are SNHLY and FYNNEI. These data come from a study of CXCR3-negative and CXCR3-positive naive CD8 T cells. Notes on the study in general: Naive CXCR3-positive cells had TRB CDR3s more hydrophobic than those of CXCR3-negative naive cells.

All TRB cDNA libraries came from 5' RACE performed with UMI labels. TCRdb re-called the 5' RACE reads, yielding one record per CDR3 amino acid sequence without DNA. This sample lists 130,000 or so distinct CDR3 sequences; its ten largest clones have around 0.37%. This receptor was identified in a human donor in good health. Some clones in this sample may be carry-over from other donors' samples. V and J are TRBV2 and TRBJ2-7. Sequenced sample: naive CXCR3+ CD8+ T cells from blood. Subset specified: CD45RO-CCR7+CD27+CD95- naive CD8+ T cells expressing CXCR3 (TNR3+). The CDR3 sequence: CASSEHNPYEQYF.